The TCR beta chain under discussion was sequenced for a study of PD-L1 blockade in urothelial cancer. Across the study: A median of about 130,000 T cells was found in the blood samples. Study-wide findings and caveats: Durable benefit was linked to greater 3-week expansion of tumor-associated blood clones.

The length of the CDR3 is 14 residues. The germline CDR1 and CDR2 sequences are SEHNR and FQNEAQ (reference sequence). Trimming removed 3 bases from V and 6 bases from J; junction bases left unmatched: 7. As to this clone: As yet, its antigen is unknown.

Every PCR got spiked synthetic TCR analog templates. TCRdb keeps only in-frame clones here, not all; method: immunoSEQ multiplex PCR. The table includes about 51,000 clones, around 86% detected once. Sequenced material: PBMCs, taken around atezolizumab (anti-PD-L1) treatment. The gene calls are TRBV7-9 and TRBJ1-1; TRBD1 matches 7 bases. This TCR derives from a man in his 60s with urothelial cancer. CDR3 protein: CASSFVTGVPEAFF. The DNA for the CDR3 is TGTGCCAGCAGCTTTGTCACAGGGGTCCCTGAAGCTTTCTTT. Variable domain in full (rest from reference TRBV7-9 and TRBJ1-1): DTGVSQNPRHKITKRGQNVTFRCDPISEHNRLYWYRQTLGQGPEFLTYFQNEAQLEKSRLLSDRFSAERPKGSFSTLEIQRTEQGDSAMYLCASSFVTGVPEAFFGQGTRLTVV.